This TCR beta chain appears in the sequencing data of a study of identical twins. Healthy Caucasians, and only they, were the donors. This clonotype was found a few times. TCRdb itself ran the 5' RACE reads through MiXCR, one entry per CDR3 protein. The repertoire has around 250,000 distinct CDR3 sequences, 5.5% to 7.5% of them found once; the top ten carry less than 15%. The same data also went into a second study, on T cells expressing NK-cell markers. Turning to that study: NKG2C+ dominant clonotypes from 6 or 7 donors made up about 1.0-7.0% of CD8+ T cells. Dominance of the CD3+CD56-NKG2C+ fraction by these clonotypes also held in several donors.

Material: CD8+ T cells sorted from blood. The receptor comes from a woman between 18 and 30 years old in good health.

In DNA form, the CDR3 reads TGTGCCAGCAGCGTGTGGTTAGGGAGTGAGCAGTACTTC. The encoded protein is CASSVWLGSEQYF. The V gene is TRBV9, the J gene TRBJ2-7; tentative D call: TRBD2 (5 bases). Trimming pared 2 bases from V and 7 bases from J, leaving 13 bases between. There are 13 residues in the CDR3. Germline V gene sequence: CDR1 SGDLS, CDR2 YYNGEE.